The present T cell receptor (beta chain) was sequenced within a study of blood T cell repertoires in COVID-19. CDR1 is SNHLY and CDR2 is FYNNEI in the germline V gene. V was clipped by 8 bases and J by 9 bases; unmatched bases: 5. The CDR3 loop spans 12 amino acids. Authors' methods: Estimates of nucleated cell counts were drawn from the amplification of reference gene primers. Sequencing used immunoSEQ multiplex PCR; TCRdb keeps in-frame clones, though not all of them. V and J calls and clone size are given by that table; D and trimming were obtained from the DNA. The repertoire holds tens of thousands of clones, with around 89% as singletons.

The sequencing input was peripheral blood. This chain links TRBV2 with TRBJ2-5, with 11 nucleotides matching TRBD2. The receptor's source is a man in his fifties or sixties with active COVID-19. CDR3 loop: CASLTSGAAQYF. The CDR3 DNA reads TGTGCCAGCCTGACTAGCGGGGCGGCCCAGTACTTC. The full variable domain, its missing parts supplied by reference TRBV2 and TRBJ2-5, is EPEVTQTPSHQVTQMGQEVILRCVPISNHLYFYWYRQILGQKVEFLVSFYNNEISEKSEIFDDQFSVERPDGSNFTLKIRSTKLEDSAMYFCASLTSGAAQYFGPGTRLLVL.